This T cell receptor (beta chain) stems from a study of glioma-infiltrating T cells after dendritic cell vaccination. The sample's time point: after dendritic cell vaccination, including at tumor progression/relapse. The immunoSEQ assay amplified TCRB CDR3 from up to roughly 2 ug DNA. The protocol was immunoSEQ multiplex PCR, while the TCRdb copy is restricted to in-frame clones and leaves out a portion. The table lists under 75,000 clones, around 85% of them singletons. CDR3 length: 14 residues. Germline assignment: CDR1 SGHDT and CDR2 YYEEEE. The germline V and J ends were trimmed by 2 bases and 4 bases, with 11 bases remaining between them.

The receptor was derived from a human donor with glioblastoma. The input for sequencing was blood, taken after dendritic cell vaccination. The genes are TRBV5-6 and TRBJ2-3; tentative D call: TRBD1 (6 bases). CDR3 nucleotide sequence: TGTGCCAGCAGCTTTACGGACAGCGCAGATACGCAGTATTTT. This sequence encodes CASSFTDSADTQYF.